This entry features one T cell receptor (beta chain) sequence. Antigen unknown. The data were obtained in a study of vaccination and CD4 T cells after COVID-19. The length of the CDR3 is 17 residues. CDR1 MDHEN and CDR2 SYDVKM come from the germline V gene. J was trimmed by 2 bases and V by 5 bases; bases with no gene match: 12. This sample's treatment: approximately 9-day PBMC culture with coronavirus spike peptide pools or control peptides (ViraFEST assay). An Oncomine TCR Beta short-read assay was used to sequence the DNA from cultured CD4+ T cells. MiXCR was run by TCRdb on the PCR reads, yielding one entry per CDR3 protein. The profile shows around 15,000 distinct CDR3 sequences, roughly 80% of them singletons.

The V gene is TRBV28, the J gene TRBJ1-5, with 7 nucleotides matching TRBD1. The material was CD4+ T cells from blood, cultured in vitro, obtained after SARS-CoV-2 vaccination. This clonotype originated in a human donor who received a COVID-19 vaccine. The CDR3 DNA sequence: TGTGCCAGCAGTGCCATAAGGGGGCTTGGTGGCAATCAGCCCCAGCATTTT. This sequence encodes CASSAIRGLGGNQPQHF.